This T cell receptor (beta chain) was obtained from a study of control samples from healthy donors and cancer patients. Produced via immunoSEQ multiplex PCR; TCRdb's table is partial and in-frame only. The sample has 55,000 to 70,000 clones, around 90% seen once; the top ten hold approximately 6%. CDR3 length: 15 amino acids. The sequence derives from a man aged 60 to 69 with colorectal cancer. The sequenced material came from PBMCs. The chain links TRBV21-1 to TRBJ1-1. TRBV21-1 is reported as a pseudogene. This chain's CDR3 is CASSPGEGMNTEAFF. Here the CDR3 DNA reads TGTGCCAGCAGCCCCGGTGAGGGAATGAACACTGAAGCTTTCTTT.